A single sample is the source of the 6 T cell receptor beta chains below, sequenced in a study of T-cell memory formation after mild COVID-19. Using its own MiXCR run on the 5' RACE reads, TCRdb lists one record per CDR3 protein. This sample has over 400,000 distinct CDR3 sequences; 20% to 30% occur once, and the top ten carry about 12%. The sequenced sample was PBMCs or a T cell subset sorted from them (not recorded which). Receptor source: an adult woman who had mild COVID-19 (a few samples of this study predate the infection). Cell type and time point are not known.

DNA for the CDR3: TGTGCCAGCAGCTTCACTCAGGCCGATACGCAGTATTTT. Translated, it gives CASSFTQADTQYF. The V gene is TRBV7-3, the J gene TRBJ2-3; no reliable D call. Trimming pared 3 bases from V and 6 bases from J, leaving 10 bases between. CDR3 length: 13 amino acids. Germline V lookup: CDR1 SGHTA, CDR2 FQGTGA.

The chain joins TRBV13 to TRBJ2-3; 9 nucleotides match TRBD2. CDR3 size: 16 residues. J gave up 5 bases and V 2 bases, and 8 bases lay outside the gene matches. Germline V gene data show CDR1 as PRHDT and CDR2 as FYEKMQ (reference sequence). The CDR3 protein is CASSLSAGGLGDTQYF. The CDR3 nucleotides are TGTGCCAGCAGCTTATCAGCGGGAGGATTAGGAGATACGCAGTATTTT.

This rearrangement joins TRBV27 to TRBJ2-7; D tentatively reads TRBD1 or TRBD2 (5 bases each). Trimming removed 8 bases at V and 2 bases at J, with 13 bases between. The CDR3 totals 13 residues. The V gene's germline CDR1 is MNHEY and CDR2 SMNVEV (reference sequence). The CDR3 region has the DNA TGTGCCAGCTCTTGGGGGATACCCTACGAGCAGTACTTC. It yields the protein CASSWGIPYEQYF.

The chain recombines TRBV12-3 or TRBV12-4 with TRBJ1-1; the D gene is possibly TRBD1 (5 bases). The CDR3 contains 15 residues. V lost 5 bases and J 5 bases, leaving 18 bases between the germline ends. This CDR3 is CASSPQLGVVTEAFF. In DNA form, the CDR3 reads TGTGCCAGCAGTCCCCAACTAGGGGTCGTGACTGAAGCTTTCTTT.

CDR3 sequence reads: CASSYEGTSGRGRNEQFF. DNA for the CDR3: TGTGCCAGCAGTTACGAAGGGACTAGCGGGAGGGGGAGGAATGAGCAGTTCTTC. This rearrangement joins TRBV6-2 or TRBV6-3 to TRBJ2-1; 16 nucleotides line up with TRBD2. The germline V gene encodes CDR1 MNHEY and CDR2 SVGEGT. V was pared by 2 bases and J by 7 bases, with 8 bases of the junction left unmatched. This CDR3 is built from 18 residues.

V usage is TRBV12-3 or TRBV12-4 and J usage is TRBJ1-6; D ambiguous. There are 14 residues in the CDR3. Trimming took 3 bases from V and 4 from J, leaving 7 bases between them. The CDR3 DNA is TGTGCCAGCAGTTTTTCGGGTTATAATTCACCCCTCCACTTT. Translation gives CASSFSGYNSPLHF.